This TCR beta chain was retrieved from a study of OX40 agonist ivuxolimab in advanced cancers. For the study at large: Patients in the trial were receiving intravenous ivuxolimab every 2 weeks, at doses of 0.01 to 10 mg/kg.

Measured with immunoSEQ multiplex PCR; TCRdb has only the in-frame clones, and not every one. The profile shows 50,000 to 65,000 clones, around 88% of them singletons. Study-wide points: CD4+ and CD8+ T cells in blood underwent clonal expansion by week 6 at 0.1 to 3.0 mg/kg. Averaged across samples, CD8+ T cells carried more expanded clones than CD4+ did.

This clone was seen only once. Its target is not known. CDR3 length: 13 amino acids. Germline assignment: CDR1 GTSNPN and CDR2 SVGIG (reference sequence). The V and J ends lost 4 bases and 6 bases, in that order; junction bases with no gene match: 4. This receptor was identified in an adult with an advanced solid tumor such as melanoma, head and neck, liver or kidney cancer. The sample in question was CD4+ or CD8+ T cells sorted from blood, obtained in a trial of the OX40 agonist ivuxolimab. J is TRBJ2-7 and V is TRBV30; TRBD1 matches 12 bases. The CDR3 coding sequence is TGTGCCTGGACGGGACAGGGGGCGGGCGAGCAGTACTTC. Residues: CAWTGQGAGEQYF.